The clone carrying this T cell receptor beta chain has only one observation. After removal of 0 bases from V and 8 bases from J, the junction contained 9 bases not matched to a gene. Germline CDR1 SGHRS, CDR2 YFSETQ. The CDR3 length is 17 residues. Using immunoSEQ multiplex PCR, the repertoire was profiled, and TCRdb retains in-frame clones only, with some absent. The sample yields roughly 130,000 clones, about 81% seen once. This sample is drawn from a study of PD-L1 blockade in urothelial cancer. Study background: Blood yielded a median of 141,255 T cells per sample.

Time point meaning: pretreatment peripheral blood. The TCR comes from a man aged 45-65 years with urothelial cancer. V gene TRBV5-1 combines with J gene TRBJ2-1; 12 bases are a match to TRBD2. The sample in question was PBMCs, obtained around atezolizumab (anti-PD-L1) treatment. CDR3 bases: TGCGCCAGCAGCTTGGCAATGGGACTAGCGGGTGGGGATGAGCAGTTCTTC. It yields the protein CASSLAMGLAGGDEQFF. The whole variable domain, filled in from reference TRBV5-1 and TRBJ2-1, reads KAGVTQTPRYLIKTRGQQVTLSCSPISGHRSVSWYQQTPGQGLQFLFEYFSETQRNKGNFPGRFSGRQFSNSRSEMNVSTLELGDSALYLCASSLAMGLAGGDEQFFGPGTRLTVL.